The clone carrying this T cell receptor beta chain occurred many times. What it binds is not known. This sample is drawn from a study of T cells after yellow fever vaccination. V was shortened by 1 base and J by 6 bases, with 9 bases between the two germline ends. There are 13 residues in the CDR3. Germline loops: CDR1 SEHNR, CDR2 FQNEAQ (reference sequence). MiXCR was run by TCRdb on the 5' RACE reads, yielding one entry per CDR3 protein. The repertoire holds around 320,000 distinct CDR3 sequences, with approximately 4% as singletons. Regarding the study as a whole: Weaker overall, the secondary response nonetheless peaked faster (day 5 versus 15).

The specimen comprised PBMCs, sampled 15 days after the yellow fever booster vaccination. The source is a man younger than 35 who received the YFV17D yellow fever vaccine. J is TRBJ1-1 and V is TRBV7-9, with D possibly TRBD1 on 5 matching bases. DNA of the CDR3: TGTGCCAGCAGCTTAGTGGAGGGGTCTGAAGCTTTCTTT. Its translation: CASSLVEGSEAFF.